Below are 25 T cell receptor beta chains sequenced from a single sample in a study of cytomegalovirus exposure and HLA in healthy donors. The study ran its PCR with 60 Vbeta and 13 Jbeta primers. Produced via immunoSEQ multiplex PCR; TCRdb's table is partial and in-frame only. This table has about 130,000 clones, around four fifths appearing once. Sequencing was done on a sample of PBMCs. The receptors here all came from a man younger than 35 in good health and CMV-seropositive.

The chain combines TRBV9 with TRBJ1-2, with TRBD1 matching 9 bases. V shed 3 bases, J shed 0 bases, and the junction held 12 bases outside the gene matches. The V gene's germline CDR1 is SGDLS and CDR2 YYNGEE. CDR3 length: 18 residues. CDR3 sequence: CASSGFGTGNNPNYGYTF. As DNA, the CDR3 is TGTGCCAGCAGCGGGTTCGGGACAGGGAATAATCCTAACTATGGCTACACCTTC.

The chain is built from TRBV18 and TRBJ1-1, with 9 bases fitting TRBD1. The germline gives CDR1 KGHSH, CDR2 LQKENI. The length of the CDR3 is 16 residues. V was clipped by 3 bases and J by 1 base; unmatched bases: 6. CDR3 sequence reads: CASSPQPQGANTEAFF. The CDR3 DNA is TGTGCCAGCTCACCGCAACCACAGGGGGCGAACACTGAAGCTTTCTTT. The complete variable domain, with remaining parts taken from reference TRBV18 and TRBJ1-1, reads NAGVMQNPRHLVRRRGQEARLRCSPMKGHSHVYWYRQLPEEGLKFMVYLQKENIIDESGMPKERFSAEFPKEGPSILRIQQVVRGDSAAYFCASSPQPQGANTEAFFGQGTRLTVV.

The CDR3 nucleotides are TGTGCCACCTCCTTGCAAGAGACCCAGTACTTC. Protein: CATSLQETQYF. This chain connects TRBV19 to TRBJ2-5; D uncertain. The ends were cut back, 10 bases at V and 2 bases at J, with 8 bases in the middle. The CDR3 is 11 amino acids. Per germline, CDR1 LNHDA and CDR2 SQIVND (reference sequence). Filled out from reference TRBV19 and TRBJ2-5, the complete variable domain reads DGGITQSPKYLFRKEGQNVTLSCEQNLNHDAMYWYRQDPGQGLRLIYYSQIVNDFQKGDIAEGYSVSREKKESFPLTVTSAQKNPTAFYLCATSLQETQYFGPGTRLLVL.

The chain recombines TRBV2 with TRBJ2-5, with a weak D call TRBD2 (7 bases). V was shortened by 7 bases and J by 5 bases, with 20 bases between the two germline ends. From germline, CDR1 is SNHLY and CDR2 FYNNEI. The CDR3 contains 15 residues. The DNA for the CDR3 is TGTGCCAGCACTATGGGAGGGGGGCCGAGGGAGACCCAGTACTTC. As protein: CASTMGGGPRETQYF.

The chain is built from TRBV5-4 and TRBJ2-5; 15 bases are a match to TRBD2. Losses at the gene ends were 3 bases for V and 2 bases for J; bases not matched to a gene: 5. The CDR3 runs to 17 residues. Germline V CDR1 and CDR2: SGHNT, YYREEE (reference sequence). Here the CDR3 DNA reads TGTGCCAGCAGCTCGGGACTAGCGGGGGGTACACAAGAGACCCAGTACTTC. Translation gives CASSSGLAGGTQETQYF.

The chain employs TRBV28 and TRBJ1-5; D is ambiguous. CDR3 length: 12 amino acids. Trimming removed 7 bases from V and 9 bases from J, with 13 bases in between. CDR1 and CDR2 (germline): MDHEN, SYDVKM. The CDR3 coding sequence is TGTGCCAGCACCCGACTGGGAGGGCCCCAGCATTTT. This codes for CASTRLGGPQHF.

The chain carries TRBV5-6 and TRBJ2-7; D is uncertain. This CDR3 is built from 14 residues. V was pared by 1 base and J by 3 bases, with 11 bases between. Germline lookup yields CDR1 SGHDT and CDR2 YYEEEE. The CDR3 loop is CASSLISRVYEQYF. As DNA, the CDR3 is TGTGCCAGCAGCTTGATTTCCCGGGTCTACGAGCAGTACTTC. Together with reference TRBV5-6 and TRBJ2-7, the CDR3 gives the full variable domain: DAGVTQSPTHLIKTRGQQVTLRCSPKSGHDTVSWYQQALGQGPQFIFQYYEEEERQRGNFPDRFSGHQFPNYSSELNVNALLLGDSALYLCASSLISRVYEQYFGPGTRLTVT.

The chain recombines TRBV9 with TRBJ1-6; 9 bases are shared with TRBD1. V shed 0 bases, J shed 10 bases, and the junction held 2 bases outside the gene matches. Per the germline V gene, CDR1 is SGDLS and CDR2 is YYNGEE. The CDR3 runs to 14 residues. CDR3 sequence: CASSVGDRVSPLHF. Here the CDR3 DNA reads TGTGCCAGCAGCGTAGGGGACAGGGTCTCACCCCTCCACTTT.

The rearrangement links TRBV2 to TRBJ2-2; D is perhaps TRBD1 (5 bases). Trimming pared 1 base from V and 5 bases from J, leaving 5 bases between. CDR3 length: 13 amino acids. Germline V gene data show CDR1 as SNHLY and CDR2 as FYNNEI. The CDR3 nucleotides are TGTGCCAGCAGTGAAGAGGGGACCGGGGAGCTGTTTTTT. Translated: CASSEEGTGELFF.

The gene calls are TRBV2 and TRBJ1-5, with D possibly being TRBD1 (6 bases). Trimming pared 1 base from V and 6 bases from J, leaving 10 bases between. The CDR3 runs 14 residues. Germline V gives CDR1 SNHLY, CDR2 FYNNEI. The chain's CDR3 is CASSEGGGLQPQHF. Written as DNA, the CDR3 is TGTGCCAGCAGTGAAGGGGGGGGCCTTCAGCCCCAGCATTTT. Drawing the rest from reference TRBV2 and TRBJ1-5, the complete variable domain is EPEVTQTPSHQVTQMGQEVILRCVPISNHLYFYWYRQILGQKVEFLVSFYNNEISEKSEIFDDQFSVERPDGSNFTLKIRSTKLEDSAMYFCASSEGGGLQPQHFGDGTRLSIL.

This rearrangement joins TRBV27 to TRBJ2-7, with TRBD1 matching over 9 bases. This CDR3 comprises 17 residues. V was pared by 6 bases and J by 4 bases, with 16 bases of the junction left unmatched. Germline V gives CDR1 MNHEY, CDR2 SMNVEV (reference sequence). CDR3 loop: CASRPETGTGMGYEQYF. The CDR3 DNA reads as TGTGCCAGCAGACCAGAGACGGGGACAGGGATGGGGTACGAGCAGTACTTC.

The chain is built from TRBV12-1 and TRBJ1-4; the table's D gene call, TRBD1, was not cross checked with the DNA. TRBV12-1 is a documented pseudogene. The CDR3 spans 19 residues. The CDR3 nucleotides read TGTGCCAGCAGCTCCGGCCGGCGACAGGGGGCCCGAACTAATGAAAAACTGTTTTTT. Translation gives CASSSGRRQGARTNEKLFF.

The V and J genes are TRBV19 and TRBJ2-3; D is unclear. In germline, CDR1 is LNHDA, CDR2 SQIVND (reference sequence). CDR3 size: 12 residues. Trimming took 1 base from V and 5 from J, leaving 4 bases between them. The CDR3 region is CASSIAKDTQYF. CDR3 bases: TGTGCCAGTAGTATAGCCAAAGATACGCAGTATTTT.

The chain carries TRBV19 and TRBJ1-1; a possible D gene is TRBD1 (5 bases). This CDR3 has 11 amino acids. V was shortened by 8 bases and J by 2 bases, with 6 bases between the two germline ends. Germline loops: CDR1 LNHDA, CDR2 SQIVND (reference sequence). Here the CDR3 DNA reads TGTGCCAGTGGGGCCAACACTGAAGCTTTCTTT. Its protein product is CASGANTEAFF.

The chain has TRBV10-3 and TRBJ2-1, with 16 bases matching TRBD2. Germline CDR1 ENHRY, CDR2 SYGVKD. The CDR3 contains 18 residues. V dropped 6 bases and J dropped 2; count of bases not matched to a gene: 7. The CDR3 DNA reads as TGTGCCATCAGCCCCGGGACTAGCGGGGGGGTAACCTACAATGAGCAGTTCTTC. Amino acid sequence: CAISPGTSGGVTYNEQFF.

V and J are TRBV9 and TRBJ1-1; 7 nucleotides match TRBD1. Trimming at V came to 3 bases and at J to 4 bases, leaving 3 bases not matched to a gene. Germline V CDR1 and CDR2: SGDLS, YYNGEE. The CDR3 consists of 13 residues. The CDR3 here is CASSEQGFTEAFF. The CDR3 DNA reads as TGTGCCAGCAGCGAACAGGGGTTCACTGAAGCTTTCTTT.

This clone came up once. The V gene is TRBV5-1, the J gene TRBJ1-1; perhaps TRBD1 as D (6 bases). Germline loops: CDR1 SGHRS, CDR2 YFSETQ. This CDR3 comprises 15 residues. The V and J ends lost 3 bases and 0 bases respectively, with 12 bases between them. The CDR3 loop reads CASSYLDSMNTEAFF. The CDR3 DNA reads as TGCGCCAGCAGCTACTTGGACAGTATGAACACTGAAGCTTTCTTT. Filled out from reference TRBV5-1 and TRBJ1-1, the complete variable domain reads KAGVTQTPRYLIKTRGQQVTLSCSPISGHRSVSWYQQTPGQGLQFLFEYFSETQRNKGNFPGRFSGRQFSNSRSEMNVSTLELGDSALYLCASSYLDSMNTEAFFGQGTRLTVV.

V is TRBV2 and J is TRBJ1-1; D is undetermined. There are 15 residues in the CDR3. The V end was cut by 4 bases, the J end by 2 bases, with 14 bases between. Looked up from germline, CDR1 is SNHLY and CDR2 is FYNNEI. CDR3 amino acids: CASSGLGGRNTEAFF. DNA of the CDR3: TGTGCCAGCAGTGGACTGGGTGGAAGAAACACTGAAGCTTTCTTT.

This chain joins TRBV5-5 and TRBJ1-4; a possible D gene is TRBD1 (6 bases). The germline V gene has CDR1 SGHKS and CDR2 YYEKEE (reference sequence). The CDR3 consists of 15 residues. V shed 2 bases and J shed 7 bases, with 15 bases lying between them. This CDR3 is CASSLSPQGTEKLFF. In DNA, the CDR3 is TGTGCCAGCAGCTTATCCCCACAGGGAACTGAAAAACTGTTTTTT.

This chain joins TRBV7-2 and TRBJ2-7, with a possible D match to TRBD1 (6 bases). With 3 bases removed from V and 4 bases from J, the gap between germline ends came to 13 bases. Germline-derived CDR1 and CDR2 are SGHTA and FQGNSA. This CDR3 is 14 amino acids long. CDR3 sequence reads: CASSLGAGGYEQYF. The CDR3 bases are TGTGCCAGCAGCTTGGGGGCTGGGGGTTACGAGCAGTACTTC.

The J gene is TRBJ2-3, the V gene TRBV28; 9 bases align to TRBD2. Germline CDR1 is MDHEN and CDR2 is SYDVKM. The CDR3 spans 15 residues. The trim removed 2 bases at V and 7 bases at J, leaving 7 bases unmatched. The CDR3, as DNA: TGTGCCAGCAGTTTACCGAGCGGGGGGCTATATACGCAGTATTTT. This gives the protein CASSLPSGGLYTQYF.

J is TRBJ1-5 and V is TRBV30; maybe TRBD1 (6 bases). The CDR3 length is 15 residues. The V gene's germline CDR1 is GTSNPN and CDR2 SVGIG (reference sequence). V dropped 0 bases and J dropped 5 bases, with 14 bases sitting between them. CDR3 region: CAWSVGAGGHQPQHF. The CDR3 bases are TGTGCCTGGAGTGTAGGGGCGGGGGGGCATCAGCCCCAGCATTTT.

This chain uses TRBV18 with TRBJ1-1; 10 nucleotides line up with TRBD1. This CDR3 is 14 amino acids long. Losses at the gene ends were 4 bases for V and 4 bases for J; bases not matched to a gene: 3. Germline assignment: CDR1 KGHSH and CDR2 LQKENI. Written as DNA, the CDR3 is TGTGCCAGCTCACAGGGACAGGGGTTCACTGAAGCTTTCTTT. Translating gives CASSQGQGFTEAFF. Supplemented by reference TRBV18 and TRBJ1-1, the full variable domain reads NAGVMQNPRHLVRRRGQEARLRCSPMKGHSHVYWYRQLPEEGLKFMVYLQKENIIDESGMPKERFSAEFPKEGPSILRIQQVVRGDSAAYFCASSQGQGFTEAFFGQGTRLTVV.

The genes are TRBV5-6 and TRBJ1-2; 8 nucleotides align to TRBD1. This CDR3 has 13 residues. The V gene end was trimmed by 4 bases and the J gene end by 8 bases; junction bases not matched to a gene: 7. The V gene's germline CDR1 is SGHDT and CDR2 YYEEEE. CDR3 nucleotides: TGTGCCAGCAGCACTCCGACAGGGGAGGGCTACACCTTC. Its translation is CASSTPTGEGYTF.

V is TRBV2 and J is TRBJ1-2; D may be TRBD1 (6 bases). The CDR3 is 13 residues long. Between the trimmed V and J ends, which lost 11 bases and 2 bases, there was a span of 15 bases. Germline-derived CDR1 and CDR2 are SNHLY and FYNNEI. As DNA, the CDR3 is TGTGCCCGACGAGCACAGGGCAACTATGGCTACACCTTC. Amino acids: CARRAQGNYGYTF.